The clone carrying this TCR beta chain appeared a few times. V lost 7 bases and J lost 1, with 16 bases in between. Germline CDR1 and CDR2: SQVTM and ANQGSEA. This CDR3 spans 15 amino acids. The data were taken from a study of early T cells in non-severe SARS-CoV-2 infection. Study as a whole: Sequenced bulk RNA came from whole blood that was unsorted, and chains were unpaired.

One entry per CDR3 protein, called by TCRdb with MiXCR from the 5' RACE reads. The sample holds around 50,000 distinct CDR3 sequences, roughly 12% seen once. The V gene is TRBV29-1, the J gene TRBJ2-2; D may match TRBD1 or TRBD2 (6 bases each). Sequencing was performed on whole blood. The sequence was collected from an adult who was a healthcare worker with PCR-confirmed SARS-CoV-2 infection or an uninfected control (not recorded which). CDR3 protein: CSARGGLENTGELFF. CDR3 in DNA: TGCAGCGCACGTGGGGGGCTGGAGAACACCGGGGAGCTGTTTTTT.